One and the same sample provided the 27 T cell receptor beta chains below, sequenced in a study of blood T cell repertoires in COVID-19. The assay was immunoSEQ multiplex PCR, and TCRdb's table has in-frame clones only and misses some. This table holds about 100,000 clones, roughly 87% found once. The sequenced material came from peripheral blood. The receptors shown here come from a man between 25 and 39 years old in a cohort sampled during active COVID-19.

This clone occurred a few times. V gene TRBV9 combines with J gene TRBJ1-1, with TRBD1 as a possible D gene (6 bases). CDR1 and CDR2 (germline): SGDLS, YYNGEE. The CDR3 length is 16 residues. Trimming took off 3 bases at V and 4 bases at J, with 19 bases between the two ends. The CDR3 DNA reads TGTGCCAGCAGCGCGTGGGGGCAGGGGCCCGGCACTGAAGCTTTCTTT. Protein: CASSAWGQGPGTEAFF.

The genes are TRBV10-2 and TRBJ2-4; TRBD2 might be the D (6 bases). V dropped 4 bases and J dropped 1 base, with 14 bases sitting between them. This CDR3 spans 16 amino acids. Germline V gene lookup returns CDR1 WSHSY and CDR2 SAAADI. This CDR3 is CASSGAGNSAKNIQYF. In DNA form, the CDR3 reads TGCGCCAGCAGTGGGGCGGGGAACAGCGCCAAAAACATTCAGTACTTC.

The CDR3 sequence: CASSQDLWSGTQYF. The CDR3, as DNA: TGCGCCAGCAGCCAAGATCTGTGGTCGGGGACCCAGTACTTC. The V and J genes are TRBV4-1 and TRBJ2-5; the D is unclear. From germline, CDR1 is MGHRA and CDR2 YSYEKL. The CDR3 is 14 amino acids. V shed 0 bases and J shed 7 bases, with 12 bases lying between them.

This clone was seen only once. J is TRBJ1-1 and V is TRBV28, with D possibly matching TRBD1 (6 bases). The germline V and J ends were trimmed by 5 bases and 1 base, with 14 bases remaining between them. Germline CDR1 MDHEN, CDR2 SYDVKM. The CDR3 is made up of 15 amino acids. In DNA, the CDR3 is TGTGCCAGCAGTCATCGGGGGGGGGCGAACACTGAAGCTTTCTTT. Translation gives CASSHRGGANTEAFF.

This clone was observed once. The rearrangement uses TRBV30 and TRBJ2-7; 9 nucleotides line up with TRBD1. Germline CDR1 is GTSNPN and CDR2 is SVGIG (reference sequence). V shed 1 base, J shed 0 bases, and the junction held 4 bases outside the gene matches. The CDR3 spans 15 residues. CDR3 nucleotides: TGTGCCTGGAGTGATGGGACAGGGCACTCCTACGAGCAGTACTTC. As protein: CAWSDGTGHSYEQYF. The whole variable domain, filled in from reference TRBV30 and TRBJ2-7, reads SQTIHQWPATLVQPVGSPLSLECTVEGTSNPNLYWYRQAAGRGLQLLFYSVGIGQISSEVPQNLSASRPQDRQFILSSKKLLLSDSGFYLCAWSDGTGHSYEQYFGPGTRLTVT.

The chain uses TRBV5-1 and TRBJ1-5; D possibly corresponds to TRBD1 (6 bases). CDR1 SGHRS and CDR2 YFSETQ come from the germline V gene. CDR3 size: 15 residues. Trimming took 1 base from V and 6 from J, leaving 14 bases between them. For the CDR3, the DNA is TGCGCCAGCAGCTTGTCAGGGGTGGTGGGTCAGCCCCAGCATTTT. Encoded protein: CASSLSGVVGQPQHF.

This chain connects TRBV5-5 to TRBJ1-6; no firm D call. Germline CDR1 reads SGHKS; CDR2 reads YYEKEE (reference sequence). Trimming took 6 bases from V and 5 from J, leaving 18 bases between them. This CDR3 comprises 16 residues. The CDR3 coding sequence is TGTGCCAGCACCATACGCGGGGATCGCAATAATTCACCCCTCCACTTT. It specifies CASTIRGDRNNSPLHF.

The chain joins TRBV5-4 to TRBJ1-2; TRBD1 might be the D (6 bases). CDR3 length equals 14 residues. V was clipped by 8 bases and J by 1 base, with 15 bases between them. CDR1 is SGHNT, CDR2 YYREEE, per germline (reference sequence). The CDR3: CASSTGTYNYGYTF. CDR3 DNA sequence: TGTGCCAGTTCGACCGGGACATATAACTATGGCTACACCTTC. Full variable domain (outside the CDR3, taken from reference TRBV5-4 and TRBJ1-2): ETGVTQSPTHLIKTRGQQVTLRCSSQSGHNTVSWYQQALGQGPQFIFQYYREEENGRGNFPPRFSGLQFPNYSSELNVNALELDDSALYLCASSTGTYNYGYTFGSGTRLTVV.

This clone was recorded a few times. This sequence joins TRBV10-2 and TRBJ2-3; 15 bases fit TRBD2. Germline V lookup: CDR1 WSHSY, CDR2 SAAADI. The CDR3 covers 19 residues. The junction had 14 bases not matched to a gene; V was cut back by 8 bases and J by 2 bases. The CDR3: CASLRTSGGAARATDTQYF. The CDR3 DNA is TGCGCCAGCCTCAGGACTAGCGGGGGGGCGGCTAGGGCCACAGATACGCAGTATTTT.

This chain uses TRBV9 with TRBJ2-5, with a weak D call TRBD2 (6 bases). Germline lookup yields CDR1 SGDLS and CDR2 YYNGEE. This CDR3 has 15 residues. V was pared by 0 bases and J by 4 bases, with 13 bases between. The CDR3 DNA reads TGTGCCAGCAGCGTAGCTACCGGGGGTGGAGAGACCCAGTACTTC. Its translation is CASSVATGGGETQYF.

V and J are TRBV6-5 and TRBJ2-7, with a tentative D call TRBD1 (5 bases). The germline gives CDR1 MNHEY, CDR2 SVGAGI. Trimming cost V 6 bases and J 5 bases, with 20 bases left between them. The CDR3 has 15 residues. CDR3 DNA: TGTGCCAGCAGCCTAGGGCAAACAGGTCTCGACGAGCAGTACTTC. It specifies CASSLGQTGLDEQYF.

The chain uses TRBV5-4 and TRBJ2-1; D is uncertain. This CDR3 contains 15 residues. V lost 2 bases and J lost 3, with 12 bases in between. Germline-derived CDR1 and CDR2 are SGHNT and YYREEE (reference sequence). The CDR3: CASSFGLEIYNEQFF. The CDR3 region has the DNA TGTGCCAGCAGCTTCGGTCTTGAAATCTACAATGAGCAGTTCTTC.

The chain combines TRBV24-1 with TRBJ2-3; D gene uncertain. The CDR3 is made up of 13 amino acids. CDR1 and CDR2 (germline): KGHDR, SFDVKD. The V end was cut by 2 bases, the J end by 5 bases, with 7 bases between. CDR3: CATSDYGGDTQYF. CDR3 sequence (DNA): TGTGCCACCAGTGATTACGGCGGAGATACGCAGTATTTT.

The V call is TRBV19, the J call TRBJ2-1; TRBD1 is a possible D gene (5 bases). V lost 6 bases and J lost 2, with 11 bases in between. The CDR3 is 14 amino acids. Germline V gene data show CDR1 as LNHDA and CDR2 as SQIVND (reference sequence). CDR3 nucleotides: TGTGCCAGTAGCCTACAGGATCCCTACAATGAGCAGTTCTTC. Residues: CASSLQDPYNEQFF.

V gene TRBV5-1 combines with J gene TRBJ2-5; 9 positions agree with TRBD2. Germline loops: CDR1 SGHRS, CDR2 YFSETQ. This CDR3 has 17 residues. V lost 4 bases and J lost 4; bases outside the gene matches: 14. The CDR3 bases are TGCGCCAGCAGCCGGAACCCCGGCGGGGGGGCGGGAGAGACCCAGTACTTC. Translating gives CASSRNPGGGAGETQYF. The full variable domain, completed using reference TRBV5-1 and TRBJ2-5, is KAGVTQTPRYLIKTRGQQVTLSCSPISGHRSVSWYQQTPGQGLQFLFEYFSETQRNKGNFPGRFSGRQFSNSRSEMNVSTLELGDSALYLCASSRNPGGGAGETQYFGPGTRLLVL.

J is TRBJ1-1 and V is TRBV7-2, with 9 bases aligning to TRBD1. The CDR3 consists of 15 residues. Germline V lookup: CDR1 SGHTA, CDR2 FQGNSA. V gave up 4 bases and J gave up 8 bases; unmatched junction bases: 11. The CDR3 DNA sequence: TGTGCCAGCAGCTCACAGGGGGCGGGATTGAGGGAAGCTTTCTTT. Translation: CASSSQGAGLREAFF.

This rearrangement joins TRBV7-2 to TRBJ1-1; 9 nucleotides match TRBD1. The CDR3 length is 15 residues. The germline V gene encodes CDR1 SGHTA and CDR2 FQGNSA. The V and J ends lost 4 bases and 4 bases, in that order; junction bases with no gene match: 7. In nucleotides, the CDR3 is TGTGCCAGCAGCTCAAAGACAGGGGGGGGCACTGAAGCTTTCTTT. It translates to CASSSKTGGGTEAFF.

The V and J genes are TRBV2 and TRBJ1-3; TRBD1 agrees at 7 bases. The CDR3 has 15 amino acids. V was clipped by 2 bases and J by 2 bases; unmatched bases: 3. Germline CDR1 and CDR2: SNHLY and FYNNEI. DNA of the CDR3: TGTGCCAGCAGTGAATATGGGACAGCTGGAAACACCATATATTTT. Its protein is CASSEYGTAGNTIYF.

The chain's CDR3 is CASSELAGIPEQYF. CDR3 nucleotide sequence: TGTGCCAGCAGTGAACTCGCGGGGATCCCCGAGCAGTACTTC. The chain recombines TRBV2 with TRBJ2-7; D perhaps matches TRBD2 (6 bases). Germline CDR1 is SNHLY and CDR2 is FYNNEI. The V gene lost 2 bases and the J gene lost 6 bases, with 14 bases spanning the gap. The CDR3 is 14 amino acids.

The chain has TRBV29-1 and TRBJ2-7; TRBD1 aligns across 10 bases. This CDR3 is 12 amino acids long. Losses at the gene ends were 8 bases for V and 6 bases for J; bases not matched to a gene: 7. Per germline, CDR1 SQVTM and CDR2 ANQGSEA. CDR3 amino acids: CSCGTGVSEQYF. CDR3 sequence (DNA): TGCAGCTGTGGGACAGGGGTTAGCGAGCAGTACTTC.

This sequence joins TRBV6-5 and TRBJ1-1; TRBD1 aligns across 8 bases. The CDR3 consists of 14 residues. Trimming at V came to 5 bases and at J to 3 bases, leaving 5 bases not matched to a gene. In germline, CDR1 is MNHEY, CDR2 SVGAGI. The CDR3 region has the DNA TGTGCCAGCAGTCAATCACAGGGGGACACTGAAGCTTTCTTT. This sequence encodes CASSQSQGDTEAFF.

This chain joins TRBV6-6 and TRBJ1-2; D is possibly TRBD1 (5 bases). CDR3 length equals 16 residues. Germline lookup yields CDR1 MNHNY and CDR2 SVGAGI (reference sequence). V shed 6 bases and J shed 9 bases, with 26 bases lying between them. The CDR3 region is CASRLLEEGPSMSYTF. DNA for the CDR3: TGTGCCAGCAGATTACTCGAGGAGGGGCCCTCTATGAGCTACACCTTC.

This clone was seen only once. This sequence joins TRBV3-1 (or the pseudogene TRBV3-2) and TRBJ2-1; D may be TRBD2 (6 bases). Germline lookup yields CDR1 LGHDT and CDR2 YNNKEL (reference sequence). Trimming pared 1 base from V and 9 bases from J, leaving 22 bases between. The CDR3 length is 17 residues. The CDR3 DNA sequence: TGTGCCAGCAGCCAAGGGACCGGGACTTCCTTCGGGGCTGAGCAGTTCTTC. This encodes CASSQGTGTSFGAEQFF.

The J gene is TRBJ2-1, the V gene TRBV5-1; TRBD1 aligns across 12 bases. The CDR3 runs 15 residues. The ends lost 4 bases at V and 7 bases at J; junction bases unmatched: 6. Germline CDR1 SGHRS, CDR2 YFSETQ. CDR3 in DNA: TGCGCCAGCAGCCAGGGACAGGGGGCGGCTAATGAGCAGTTCTTC. Translated, it gives CASSQGQGAANEQFF.

The rearrangement joins TRBV5-4 to TRBJ1-4, with 9 bases that match TRBD1. This CDR3 spans 15 amino acids. Germline values: CDR1 SGHNT, CDR2 YYREEE (reference sequence). V trimming: 3 bases; J trimming: 7 bases; junction bases outside the gene matches: 7. The CDR3 protein is CASSSTGTGFEKLFF. CDR3 sequence (DNA): TGTGCCAGCAGCTCAACCGGGACAGGGTTTGAAAAACTGTTTTTT.

This clone was seen more than once but under ten times. V and J are TRBV12-3 or TRBV12-4 and TRBJ2-5, with D tentatively TRBD1 (5 bases). The CDR3 runs 13 residues. The V end lost 6 bases, the J end lost 9 bases, and 17 bases lay between the germline ends. Here the CDR3 DNA reads TGTGCCAGCAGCGACAGCGCGGTTGGGGCCCAGTACTTC. It is translated as CASSDSAVGAQYF.

The chain employs TRBV30 and TRBJ1-2; possibly TRBD1 for D (6 bases). Germline-derived CDR1 and CDR2 are GTSNPN and SVGIG (reference sequence). There are 13 residues in the CDR3. Trimming took 3 bases from V and 4 from J, leaving 12 bases between them. Here the CDR3 reads CAWSRGPLYGYTF. In DNA, the CDR3 is TGTGCCTGGAGCAGGGGTCCCCTCTATGGCTACACCTTC.